This T cell receptor beta chain derives from a study of T-cell memory formation after mild COVID-19. Study summary: For the most part, TCR clusters were specific to one donor.

V lost 4 bases to trimming and J lost 7 bases; unmatched junction nucleotides: 12. Germline V CDR1 and CDR2: DFQATT, SNEGSKA (reference sequence). The CDR3 is made up of 15 amino acids. 5'RACE with constant-segment primers built TCRalpha and TCRbeta cDNA libraries with UMIs. TCRdb processed the 5' RACE reads anew with MiXCR; each CDR3 protein has one entry. The sample has 470,000 or so distinct CDR3 sequences, 25% seen once. V is TRBV20-1 and J is TRBJ2-2, with 7 positions matching TRBD2. The TCR was taken from an adult woman who had mild COVID-19 (a few samples of this study predate the infection). Cell type and time point are not known. Input material: PBMCs or a T cell subset sorted from them (not recorded which). For the CDR3, the DNA is TGCAGTGCTACGCGGACTAGGTGGGCGGGCGGGGAGCTGTTTTTT. This gives the protein CSATRTRWAGGELFF.